A single TCR beta chain is shown here with its context. Its specific antigen is unknown. No base qualities exist here, and no much larger clone lies one base off it. This entry belongs to a study of blood T cell repertoires in COVID-19 (dated by TCRdb to the early 2020s). Some background on the complete study: Samples from collaborators originated in the United States, Italy and Spain and spanned both the acute and convalescent phases of COVID-19. The material from the prospective study consisted of cDNA or gDNA derived from T cells, B-cell-depleted T cells, or PBMCs. Where available, HLA class I and class II types were obtained from metadata supplied by the sample provider rather than from assay-based typing. The sample metadata nearly always contained a de-identified subject ID, COVID-19 status, age in years and sex. The samples were drawn from two sources: the first 160 participants of the ongoing ImmuneRACE study, and 1,000 to 1,500 subjects contributed by 6 global collaborators. Subjects who had been exposed to COVID-19, were actively infected with it, or had recovered from it provided the deeply sampled blood TCRbeta repertoires that made up the dataset. The repertoires were made available in a free public database intended to serve as a resource for research on the immune response to SARS-CoV-2. Overall study outcomes, separate from this receptor: The quantity of clinical and demographic metadata differed by source and by participant and was supplied without curation.

TCRbeta CDR3 regions were amplified from genomic DNA by means of the immunoSEQ Assay, a bias-controlled multiplex PCR. The original methods were these. The number of nucleated cells in each sample was estimated from the amplification of reference gene primers within the assay. Sequence reads were collapsed and filtered to measure the absolute abundance of every unique TCRbeta CDR3 rearrangement. For each sample, productive Simpson clonality was calculated by taking the square root of Simpson's diversity index across productive rearrangements. TCRdb holds this immuneACCESS table with in-frame rearrangements only. Some clones are missing; in checked studies, unresolved V genes explain under half, and the rest has no known cause. V, J and clone size reflect that table, while D and trimming were determined from the DNA. This sample gives hundreds of thousands of clones in total; around four fifths of them show up just once. The top ten clones comprise about 2.5% of the sample.

The collaborating institutions used their own protocols to collect whole blood in K2EDTA tubes. For TCRbeta analysis, collaborator samples were shipped as frozen whole blood, as isolated PBMCs, or as DNA extracted from either sample type. Counted from cysteine to phenylalanine, this CDR3 has 17 amino acids. Of the read, only the CDR3 DNA is kept; its 51 bases are in frame from base 1. V is cut back by 0 bases and J by 0 bases, with 7 bases in the junction unmatched. The germline V gene encodes CDR1 SGHRS and CDR2 YFSETQ. The chain is made from TRBV5-1 and TRBJ1-1, and 8 junction bases match TRBD1. Sequencing was done on a sample of peripheral blood. The receptor was isolated from a woman in her seventies with active or convalescent COVID-19. The CDR3 reads as follows: CASSLGDRIPMNTEAFF. DNA sequence: TGCGCCAGCAGCTTGGGGGACAGGATCCCCATGAACACTGAAGCTTTCTTT.